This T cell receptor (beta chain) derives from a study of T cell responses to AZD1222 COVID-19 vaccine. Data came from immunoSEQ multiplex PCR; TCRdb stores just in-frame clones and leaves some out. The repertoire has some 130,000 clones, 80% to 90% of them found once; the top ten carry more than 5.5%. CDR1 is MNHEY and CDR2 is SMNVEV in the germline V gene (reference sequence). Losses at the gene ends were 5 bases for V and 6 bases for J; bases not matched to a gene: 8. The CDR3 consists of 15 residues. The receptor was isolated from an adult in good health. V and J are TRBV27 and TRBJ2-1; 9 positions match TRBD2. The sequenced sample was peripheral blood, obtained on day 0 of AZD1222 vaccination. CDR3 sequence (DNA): TGTGCCAGCAGTCCCTCAGCGGGAGGAGGCAATGAGCAGTTCTTC. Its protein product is CASSPSAGGGNEQFF.